This TCR beta chain was documented in a study of identical twins. The V and J ends lost 4 bases and 2 bases, in that order; junction bases with no gene match: 11. The CDR3 is 16 amino acids. TCRdb passed the 5' RACE reads through MiXCR, listing each CDR3 protein once. The sample lists roughly 540,000 distinct CDR3 sequences; 22% were seen once. The sample holds a few counts of this clonotype. The antigen remains unidentified. Whole-study results and caveats: Not following the same donors, the study drew its conclusions from cross-sectional statistical analysis. There was an excess of low generation probability in the out-of-frame alpha sequences that twins shared.

These data were also reused for a study on T cells expressing NK-cell markers. That work contributes: Seven of eight sequenced donors tested HCMV-seropositive; one tested seronegative. Where a handful of donors were concerned, these clonotypes also led the CD3+CD56-NKG2C+ fraction.

Source material: CD4+ T cells sorted from blood. The receptor's source is a woman between 18 and 30 years old in good health. The J gene is TRBJ2-7, the V gene TRBV12-3 or TRBV12-4; TRBD1 aligns across 7 bases. CDR3 nucleotides: TGTGCCAGCAGTTCCACGAGGGGGACAGAACCCTACGAGCAGTACTTC. Its protein product is CASSSTRGTEPYEQYF.